These T cell receptor beta chains were read from a single sample in a study of OX40 agonist ivuxolimab in advanced cancers. Libraries were prepared by immunoSEQ multiplex PCR; TCRdb keeps only in-frame clonotypes and omits some of them. The sample has tens of thousands of clones, just under 95% seen once. Source: CD4+ or CD8+ T cells sorted from blood, taken in a trial of the OX40 agonist ivuxolimab. These receptors all come from an adult with an advanced solid tumor such as melanoma, head and neck, liver or kidney cancer. Each CDR3 is given with its conserved first and last residue. A D gene is named only where the DNA matches it firmly. Clone size appears in some rows only: once, few, many, or a class for an expanded clone.

TRBJ2-7 | . | TRBD1 | TRBV5-1 | CASSGRDRGSYEQYF | TGCGCCAGCAGCGGCCGGGACAGGGGCTCCTACGAGCAGTACTTC
TRBJ1-1 | . | . | TRBV7-9 | CASRSLPQMTEAFF | TGTGCCAGCAGATCGCTGCCCCAGATGACTGAAGCTTTCTTT
TRBJ2-2 | . | . | TRBV6-1 | CASSDWGNTGELFF | TGTGCCAGCAGTGACTGGGGGAACACCGGGGAGCTGTTTTTT
TRBJ2-2 | . | TRBD1 | TRBV11-2 | CASSQRQGRSNTGELFF | TGTGCCAGCAGCCAAAGACAGGGGCGATCGAACACCGGGGAGCTGTTTTTT
TRBJ2-1 | . | . | TRBV5-1 | CASSGLDSEQFF | TGCGCCAGCAGCGGGCTAGATAGTGAGCAGTTCTTC
TRBJ1-1 | . | TRBD1 | TRBV9 | CASSVGAGTVEAFF | TGTGCCAGCAGCGTAGGCGCCGGGACAGTTGAAGCTTTCTTT
TRBJ1-1 | . | . | TRBV29-1 | CSVESGAEAFF | TGCAGCGTTGAATCCGGGGCTGAAGCTTTCTTT
TRBJ2-3 | . | . | TRBV9 | CASSPPGGTGDTQYF | TGTGCCAGCAGCCCCCCAGGCGGGACGGGAGATACGCAGTATTTT
TRBJ1-1 | . | TRBD1 | TRBV10-2 | CASSVGTGGGTEAFF | TGCGCCAGCAGTGTCGGGACAGGTGGGGGGACTGAAGCTTTCTTT
TRBJ1-3 | . | . | TRBV2 | CASSEGRGAGNTIYF | TGTGCCAGCAGTGAAGGGCGCGGGGCTGGAAACACCATATATTTT
TRBJ2-7 | . | TRBD2 | TRBV14 | CASSQVSGAYEQYF | TGTGCCAGCAGCCAAGTTAGCGGGGCCTACGAGCAGTACTTC
TRBJ1-2 | . | . | TRBV5-4 | CASSPGGGYYGYTF | TGTGCCAGCAGCCCCGGGGGCGGTTACTATGGCTACACCTTC
TRBJ2-5 | . | . | TRBV11-2 | CASSLEPGLQETQYF | TGTGCCAGCAGCTTAGAGCCCGGACTACAAGAGACCCAGTACTTC
TRBJ1-6 | . | . | TRBV13 | CASSQGPYNSPLHF | TGTGCCAGCAGTCAGGGTCCCTATAATTCACCCCTCCACTTT
TRBJ2-7 | . | . | TRBV25-1 | CASSEGPGKQGYEQYF | TGTGCCAGCAGTGAGGGGCCCGGGAAACAGGGCTACGAGCAGTACTTC
TRBJ2-5 | . | TRBD1 | TRBV11-2 | CASSSIQSGGSQETQYF | TGTGCCAGCAGCTCTATACAATCAGGGGGCTCCCAAGAGACCCAGTACTTC
TRBJ2-5 | . | TRBD2 | TRBV7-9 | CASSLSGIKTQYF | TGTGCCAGCAGCCTAAGCGGGATAAAGACCCAGTACTTC
TRBJ2-7 | once | . | TRBV5-1 | CASSLAMNSYEQYF | TGCGCCAGCAGCTTGGCCATGAACTCCTACGAGCAGTACTTC
TRBJ1-5 | . | TRBD1 | TRBV6-1 | CASRYGTGANQPQHF | TGTGCCAGCAGGTACGGGACAGGGGCGAATCAGCCCCAGCATTTT
TRBJ2-3 | . | . | TRBV6-5 | CASSLAGGADTQYF | TGTGCCAGCTCGTTAGCTGGGGGCGCAGATACGCAGTATTTT
TRBJ1-1 | . | . | TRBV2 | CASSTGSRGFGAFF | TGTGCCAGCAGTACAGGGAGCAGGGGATTTGGAGCTTTCTTT
TRBJ1-3 | . | . | TRBV30 | CAWTEVGHGNTIYF | TGTGCCTGGACGGAGGTTGGTCACGGAAACACCATATATTTT
TRBJ2-7 | . | . | TRBV6-5 | CASSYSDNPSYEQYF | TGTGCCAGCAGTTACTCGGACAACCCCTCCTACGAGCAGTACTTC
TRBJ1-2 | . | TRBD1 | TRBV9 | CASSVGGTGIDGYTF | TGTGCCAGCAGCGTAGGGGGGACAGGGATCGATGGCTACACCTTC
TRBJ2-7 | once | . | TRBV2 | CASSVPGDYEQYF | TGTGCCAGCAGTGTTCCCGGGGACTACGAGCAGTACTTC
TRBJ2-5 | . | TRBD2 | TRBV6-6 | CASSYPPEGGETQYF | TGTGCCAGCAGTTACCCCCCTGAGGGAGGGGAGACCCAGTACTTC
TRBJ1-1 | . | . | TRBV4-1 | CASSHLQQDEAFF | TGCGCCAGCAGCCACCTACAGCAGGATGAAGCTTTCTTT
TRBJ1-1 | . | . | TRBV9 | CASSPSGAWNTEAFF | TGTGCCAGCAGCCCCTCAGGGGCTTGGAACACTGAAGCTTTCTTT
TRBJ2-1 | . | TRBD2 | TRBV9 | CASSTRTSGFRNEQFF | TGTGCCAGCAGCACCCGGACTAGCGGCTTTCGGAATGAGCAGTTCTTC
TRBJ2-2 | . | TRBD2 | TRBV5-1 | CASSPGGWTSGSRTGELFF | TGCGCCAGCAGTCCTGGGGGGTGGACTAGCGGGAGTCGGACCGGGGAGCTGTTTTTT
TRBJ1-1 | . | . | TRBV25-1 | CASSGAGRHTEAFF | TGTGCCAGCAGCGGGGCCGGGCGGCACACTGAAGCTTTCTTT
TRBJ1-1 | . | . | TRBV30 | CAWSETGDTEAFF | TGTGCCTGGAGCGAAACGGGGGACACTGAAGCTTTCTTT
TRBJ2-3 | . | . | TRBV13 | CASSLDRLGGTDTQYF | TGTGCCAGCAGCTTGGACCGACTGGGGGGCACAGATACGCAGTATTTT
TRBJ1-2 | . | . | TRBV6-5 | CASRPGGVYGYTF | TGTGCCAGCAGACCCGGGGGGGTCTATGGCTACACCTTC
TRBJ2-1 | . | . | TRBV6-4 | CASSDFRDGNEQFF | TGTGCCAGCAGTGATTTCCGGGATGGCAATGAGCAGTTCTTC
TRBJ1-5 | . | . | TRBV27 | CASRMIYSNQPQHF | TGTGCCAGCAGGATGATTTATAGCAATCAGCCCCAGCATTTT